Included here is one T cell receptor beta chain sequence, with context. Its antigen is as yet unknown. The data belong to a study of shared clonotypes between healthy human individuals. Overall study findings and caveats: A handful of donors shared about 4.5% of their naive CD4 clonotypes.

Sequencing was performed with immunoSEQ multiplex PCR; in TCRdb, only in-frame clones are kept and a portion is missing. The repertoire holds over 1.4 million clones, with roughly 96% as singletons. All of the donors resided in Nashville, Tennessee, and each was a Caucasian adult. The CD4+ fraction was divided into a CD45RA+ naive subset and a CD45RA-negative memory subset. The CDR3 is 17 residues long. After removal of 2 bases from V and 5 bases from J, the junction contained 13 bases not matched to a gene. Germline V gene lookup returns CDR1 SGHRS and CDR2 YFSETQ. The sample comprised naive CD4+ T cells sorted from blood. Subset in this sample: CD45RA+ positively selected. The receptor's source is a man under 40 in good health. The V call is TRBV5-1, the J call TRBJ2-5; 9 bases are shared with TRBD2. The CDR3 here is CASSLLPSGRPVETQYF. The CDR3 region has the DNA TGCGCCAGCAGCTTACTCCCGAGCGGGAGGCCGGTGGAGACCCAGTACTTC.